The rows below give T cell receptor beta chains drawn from one sample of a study of shared clonotypes between healthy human individuals. Profiling relied on immunoSEQ multiplex PCR, and the TCRdb table lists in-frame clones only, not all of them. The sample yields about 2.5 million clones, 80% to 95% seen once. The sequencing input was naive CD4+ T cells from PBMCs. Receptor source: a man aged 18 to 30 in good health. Some clones in this sample may be carry-over from other donors' samples. The CDR3 runs from the conserved cysteine through the conserved F or W. The D gene is left open where the match is weak. The listing skips clone size in some rows; elsewhere it reads once, few, many or a size class.

j_gene	abundance	d_gene	v_gene	CDR3aa	CDR3nt
TRBJ2-5	NA	TRBD1	TRBV6-5	CASSNDRAGETQYF	TGTGCCAGCAGTAACGACAGGGCTGGAGAGACCCAGTACTTC
TRBJ1-1	NA	TRBD1	TRBV6-5	CASRGQPNTEAFF	TGTGCCAGCAGGGGACAGCCGAACACTGAAGCTTTCTTT
TRBJ2-2	NA	TRBD2	TRBV7-3	CASSLTSGRAGELFF	TGTGCCAGCAGCCTGACTAGCGGGAGGGCCGGGGAGCTGTTTTTT
TRBJ2-4	NA	NA	TRBV6-1	CASSGTGPIIQYF	TGTGCCAGCAGTGGGACCGGGCCCATAATTCAGTACTTC
TRBJ2-7	NA	NA	TRBV4-2	CWTDYEQYF	TGTTGGACGGACTACGAGCAGTACTTC
TRBJ2-1	NA	NA	TRBV15	CATSWGPATGGTLAGKSSYNEQFF	TGTGCCACCAGCTGGGGTCCGGCTACAGGGGGCACACTAGCGGGTAAAAGCTCCTACAATGAGCAGTTCTTC
TRBJ1-1	NA	NA	TRBV7-8	CASSLFGTRDTEAFF	TGTGCCAGCAGCTTATTCGGGACAAGGGACACTGAAGCTTTCTTT
TRBJ1-1	NA	TRBD1	TRBV5-5	CASSLWVGGRVDTEAFF	TGTGCCAGCAGCTTGTGGGTAGGGGGCAGGGTGGACACTGAAGCTTTCTTT
TRBJ2-5	NA	TRBD1	TRBV7-2	CASSLAPPGGWETQYF	TGTGCCAGCAGCTTAGCGCCCCCAGGGGGCTGGGAGACCCAGTACTTC
TRBJ2-1	NA	NA	TRBV21-1	CASSTEGTEGGRLYNEQFF	TGTGCCAGCAGTACTGAGGGTACAGAGGGCGGGAGACTCTACAATGAGCAGTTCTTC
TRBJ2-1	NA	TRBD2	TRBV30	CAWSVLARASGFYNEQFF	TGTGCCTGGAGTGTACTCGCCCGGGCTAGCGGTTTCTACAATGAGCAGTTCTTC
TRBJ1-1	NA	NA	TRBV25-1	CASRHRGMNTEAFF	TGTGCCAGCAGGCATCGGGGGATGAACACTGAAGCTTTCTTT
TRBJ1-5	NA	NA	TRBV28	CASSSSGRRNQPQHF	TGTGCCAGCAGTTCCTCGGGCCGGCGCAATCAGCCCCAGCATTTT
TRBJ1-1	NA	NA	TRBV9	CARRKGRLILPGHHTNTEAFF	TGTGCCAGGAGAAAAGGACGTTTAATCTTGCCGGGACACCACACGAACACTGAAGCTTTCTTT
TRBJ2-5	NA	TRBD1	TRBV9	CASSVGQGGSTQYF	TGTGCCAGCAGCGTAGGACAGGGGGGATCGACCCAGTACTTC
TRBJ1-4	NA	NA	TRBV7-9	CASSPWGGTNEKLFF	TGTGCCAGCAGCCCATGGGGGGGGACTAATGAAAAACTGTTTTTT
TRBJ2-7	NA	NA	TRBV27	CASSSWGNSYEQYF	TGTGCCAGCAGTAGCTGGGGGAACTCCTACGAGCAGTACTTC
TRBJ2-1	NA	NA	TRBV7-9	CASSLGGASNEQFF	TGTGCCAGCAGCTTAGGGGGGGCCTCAAATGAGCAGTTCTTC
TRBJ2-7	NA	NA	TRBV19	CASSQGPSYEQYF	TGTGCCAGTAGTCAGGGGCCATCCTACGAGCAGTACTTC
TRBJ2-5	NA	NA	TRBV28	CASRPGGRRETQYF	TGTGCCAGCAGGCCCGGGGGAAGGCGCGAGACCCAGTACTTC
TRBJ1-2	NA	NA	TRBV2	CASREDEYGYTF	TGTGCCAGCAGAGAGGATGAATATGGCTACACCTTC
TRBJ2-5	NA	TRBD1	TRBV7-3	CAGSLLGQGAGETQYF	TGTGCCGGCAGCTTATTGGGACAGGGGGCCGGAGAGACCCAGTACTTC
TRBJ1-1	NA	NA	TRBV19	CASSRTPNTEAFF	TGTGCCAGTAGCCGGACCCCGAACACTGAAGCTTTCTTT
TRBJ2-5	NA	TRBD1	TRBV5-1	CASSVDRGQETQYF	TGCGCCAGCAGCGTCGACAGGGGACAAGAGACCCAGTACTTC
TRBJ2-3	NA	NA	TRBV19	CASSMARTTDTQYF	TGTGCCAGTAGTATGGCCAGGACCACAGATACGCAGTATTTT
TRBJ1-1	NA	NA	TRBV28	CASRPGGGGTEAFF	TGTGCCAGCAGACCCGGAGGCGGCGGCACTGAAGCTTTCTTT
TRBJ2-1	NA	TRBD2	TRBV6-1	CASSEHQASGRFEQFF	TGTGCCAGCAGTGAACATCAAGCTAGCGGGAGGTTTGAGCAGTTCTTC
TRBJ1-2	NA	NA	TRBV7-9	CASSLRREGYTF	TGTGCCAGCAGCTTACGTAGGGAGGGCTACACCTTC
TRBJ2-3	once	NA	TRBV5-1	CASSSGAQGGTDTQYF	TGCGCCAGCAGCAGCGGGGCCCAGGGGGGTACAGATACGCAGTATTTT
TRBJ1-3	NA	NA	TRBV18	CASSPTRNSGNTIYF	TGTGCCAGCTCACCAACGCGAAACTCTGGAAACACCATATATTTT
TRBJ2-3	NA	NA	TRBV7-9	CASSLAWSETSTDTQYF	TGTGCCAGCAGCTTAGCATGGTCGGAGACTAGCACAGATACGCAGTATTTT
TRBJ1-1	NA	NA	TRBV4-3	CASSQDSGNTEAFF	TGCGCCAGCAGCCAAGATTCAGGGAACACTGAAGCTTTCTTT
TRBJ1-5	once	TRBD1	TRBV19	CASADRAFSNQPQHF	TGTGCCAGTGCCGACAGGGCTTTTAGCAATCAGCCCCAGCATTTT
TRBJ2-3	NA	TRBD1	TRBV7-9	CASSLRQGSTDTQYF	TGTGCCAGCAGCTTACGACAGGGGAGCACAGATACGCAGTATTTT
TRBJ2-3	NA	TRBD2	TRBV5-1	CASSKPGGPKLSTDTQYF	TGCGCCAGCAGCAAACCGGGAGGACCGAAATTGAGCACAGATACGCAGTATTTT
TRBJ2-5	many	TRBD2	TRBV5-1	CASSLGTSGSWAQYF	TGCGCCAGCAGCCTCGGGACTAGCGGGAGTTGGGCCCAGTACTTC
TRBJ2-1	NA	NA	TRBV5-4	CASSLSRTYNEQFF	TGTGCCAGCAGCTTGTCTAGGACCTACAATGAGCAGTTCTTC
TRBJ2-2	NA	TRBD1	TRBV7-9	CASSYRDRGFGGELFF	TGTGCCAGCAGCTACCGGGACAGGGGATTTGGCGGGGAGCTGTTTTTT
TRBJ2-3	NA	NA	TRBV28	CASEGPGQSTDTQYF	TGTGCCAGCGAGGGCCCTGGACAAAGCACAGATACGCAGTATTTT
TRBJ2-5	once	TRBD2	TRBV10-2	CASRDTSGYAETQYF	TGCGCCAGCCGCGACACTAGCGGGTATGCAGAGACCCAGTACTTC
TRBJ2-7	NA	NA	TRBV5-1	CASSYMRGSYEQYF	TGCGCCAGCAGCTATATGAGAGGGTCCTACGAGCAGTACTTC
TRBJ1-5	NA	NA	TRBV4-1	CASSLAGTGNNQPQHF	TGCGCCAGCAGCCTTGCCGGGACGGGTAACAATCAGCCCCAGCATTTT
TRBJ2-7	NA	TRBD2	TRBV28	CASSYELLAGGPRGYEQYF	TGTGCCAGCAGTTACGAACTACTAGCGGGAGGGCCGAGAGGTTACGAGCAGTACTTC
TRBJ2-3	NA	TRBD1	TRBV28	CASSSGGDTQYF	TGTGCCAGCAGCTCAGGGGGAGATACGCAGTATTTT
TRBJ1-1	NA	NA	TRBV5-1	CASSLGQSPAFF	TGCGCCAGCAGCTTGGGACAAAGCCCCGCTTTCTTT
TRBJ2-3	NA	NA	TRBV7-3	CASSLRPRFSGYTDTQYF	TGTGCCAGCAGCTTAAGACCTAGATTTAGCGGTTACACAGATACGCAGTATTTT